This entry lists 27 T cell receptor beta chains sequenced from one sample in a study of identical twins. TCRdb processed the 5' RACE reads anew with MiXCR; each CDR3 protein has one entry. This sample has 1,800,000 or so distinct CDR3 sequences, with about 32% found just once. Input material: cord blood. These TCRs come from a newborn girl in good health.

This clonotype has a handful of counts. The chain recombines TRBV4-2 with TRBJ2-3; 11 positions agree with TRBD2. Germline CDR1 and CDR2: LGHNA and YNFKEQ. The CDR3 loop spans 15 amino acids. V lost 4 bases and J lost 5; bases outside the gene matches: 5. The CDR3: CASSPGLAERDTQYF. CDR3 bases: TGTGCCAGCAGCCCGGGACTAGCGGAGAGAGATACGCAGTATTTT.

DNA of the CDR3: TGCGCCAGCAGCTCTCAGGGGCCCCTTGGGAATGAAAAACTGTTTTTT. This codes for CASSSQGPLGNEKLFF. The chain is built from TRBV5-1 and TRBJ1-4, with D perhaps matching TRBD1 (6 bases). Germline V CDR1 and CDR2: SGHRS, YFSETQ. V lost 3 bases, J lost 5 bases, and 17 bases lay in between. The CDR3 extends over 16 amino acids.

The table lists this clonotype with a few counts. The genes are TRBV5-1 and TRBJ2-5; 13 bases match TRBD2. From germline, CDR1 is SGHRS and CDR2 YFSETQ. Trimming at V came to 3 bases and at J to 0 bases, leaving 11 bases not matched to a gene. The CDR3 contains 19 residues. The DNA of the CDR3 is TGCGCCAGCAGCTCAAACGGACTAGCGGGGGCCCTCCACCAAGAGACCCAGTACTTC. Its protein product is CASSSNGLAGALHQETQYF.

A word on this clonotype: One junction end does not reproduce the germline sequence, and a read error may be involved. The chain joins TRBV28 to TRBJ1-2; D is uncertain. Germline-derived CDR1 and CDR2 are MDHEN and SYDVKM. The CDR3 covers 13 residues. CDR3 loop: CTSSLTVGYGYTF. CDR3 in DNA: TGTACCAGCAGTTTAACAGTGGGCTATGGCTACACCTTC.

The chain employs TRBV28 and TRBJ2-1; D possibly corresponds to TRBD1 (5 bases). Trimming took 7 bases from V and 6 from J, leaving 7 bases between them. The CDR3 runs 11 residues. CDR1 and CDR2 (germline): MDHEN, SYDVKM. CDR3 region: CASKGFNEQFF. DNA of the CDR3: TGTGCCAGCAAGGGGTTCAATGAGCAGTTCTTC.

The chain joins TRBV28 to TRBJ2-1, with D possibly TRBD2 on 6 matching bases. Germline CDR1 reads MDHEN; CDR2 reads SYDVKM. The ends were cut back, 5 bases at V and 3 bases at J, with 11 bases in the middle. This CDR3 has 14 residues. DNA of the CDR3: TGTGCCAGCAGTGGGCCGGGGGACTACAATGAGCAGTTCTTC. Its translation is CASSGPGDYNEQFF.

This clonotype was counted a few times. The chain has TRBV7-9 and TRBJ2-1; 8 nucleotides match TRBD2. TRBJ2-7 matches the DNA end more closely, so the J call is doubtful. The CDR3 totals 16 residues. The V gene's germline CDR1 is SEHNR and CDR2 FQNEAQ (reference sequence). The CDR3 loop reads CASSFNSGERYNEQYF. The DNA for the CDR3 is TGTGCCAGCAGCTTTAATAGCGGGGAGCGCTACAATGAGCAGTACTTC.

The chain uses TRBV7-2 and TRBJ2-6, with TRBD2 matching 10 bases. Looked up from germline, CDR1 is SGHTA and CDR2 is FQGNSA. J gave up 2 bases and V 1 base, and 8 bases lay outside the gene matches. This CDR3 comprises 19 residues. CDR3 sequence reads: CTSSLVASGRITGANVLTF. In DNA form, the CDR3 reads TGTACCAGCAGCTTAGTGGCTAGCGGGAGAATTACTGGGGCCAACGTCCTGACTTTC.

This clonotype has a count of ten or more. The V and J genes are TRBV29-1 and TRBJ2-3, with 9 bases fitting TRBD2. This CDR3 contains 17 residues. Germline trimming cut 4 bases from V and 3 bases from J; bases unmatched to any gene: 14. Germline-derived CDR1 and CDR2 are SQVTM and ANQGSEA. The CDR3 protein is CSVVLFAIAGVTDTQYF. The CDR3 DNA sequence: TGCAGCGTTGTCCTGTTTGCAATAGCGGGAGTGACAGATACGCAGTATTTT.

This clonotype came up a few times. The CDR3 sequence: CSASQGGNEQFF. The CDR3 DNA sequence: TGCAGTGCCTCACAGGGGGGCAATGAGCAGTTCTTC. V gene TRBV20-1 combines with J gene TRBJ2-1; 8 nucleotides agree with TRBD1. CDR3 size: 12 residues. Germline V gene data show CDR1 as DFQATT and CDR2 as SNEGSKA (reference sequence). After removal of 6 bases from V and 6 bases from J, the junction contained 4 bases not matched to a gene.

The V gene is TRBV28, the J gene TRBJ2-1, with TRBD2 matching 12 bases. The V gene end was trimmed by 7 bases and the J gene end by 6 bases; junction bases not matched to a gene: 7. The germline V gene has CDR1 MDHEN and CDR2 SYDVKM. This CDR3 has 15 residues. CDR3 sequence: CASKPASGRANEQFF. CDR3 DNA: TGTGCCAGCAAACCGGCTAGCGGGAGGGCCAATGAGCAGTTCTTC.

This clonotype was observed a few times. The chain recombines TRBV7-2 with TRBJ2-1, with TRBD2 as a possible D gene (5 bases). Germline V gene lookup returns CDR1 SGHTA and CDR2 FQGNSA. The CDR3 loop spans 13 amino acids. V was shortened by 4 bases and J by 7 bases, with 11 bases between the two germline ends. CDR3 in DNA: TGTGCCAGCAGCTCAATTCGGGATAATGAGCAGTTCTTC. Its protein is CASSSIRDNEQFF.

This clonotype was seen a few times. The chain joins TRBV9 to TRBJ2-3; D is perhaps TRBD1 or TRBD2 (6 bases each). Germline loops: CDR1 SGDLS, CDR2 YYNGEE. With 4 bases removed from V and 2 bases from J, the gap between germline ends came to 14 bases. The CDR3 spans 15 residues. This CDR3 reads CASSSKGGSTDTQYF. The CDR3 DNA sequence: TGTGCCAGCAGCAGTAAAGGGGGGTCCACAGATACGCAGTATTTT.

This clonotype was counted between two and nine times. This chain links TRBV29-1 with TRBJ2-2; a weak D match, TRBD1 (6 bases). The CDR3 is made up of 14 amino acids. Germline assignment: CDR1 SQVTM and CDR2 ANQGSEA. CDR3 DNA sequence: TGCAGTGCAACCGGGACAAAGAACACCGGGGAGCTGTTTTTT. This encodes CSATGTKNTGELFF.

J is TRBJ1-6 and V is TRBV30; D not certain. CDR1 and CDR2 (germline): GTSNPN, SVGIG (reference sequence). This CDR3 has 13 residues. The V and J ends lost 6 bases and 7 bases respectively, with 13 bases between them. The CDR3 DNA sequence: TGTGCCTGTAGTAACAGCATAAATTCACCCCTCCACTTT. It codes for CACSNSINSPLHF.

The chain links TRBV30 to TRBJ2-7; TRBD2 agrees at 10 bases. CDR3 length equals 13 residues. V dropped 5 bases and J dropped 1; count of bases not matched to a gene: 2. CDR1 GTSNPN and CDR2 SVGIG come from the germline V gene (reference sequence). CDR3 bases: TGTGCCTGGGGGGGACTAGCGTCCTACGAGCAGTACTTC. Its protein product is CAWGGLASYEQYF.

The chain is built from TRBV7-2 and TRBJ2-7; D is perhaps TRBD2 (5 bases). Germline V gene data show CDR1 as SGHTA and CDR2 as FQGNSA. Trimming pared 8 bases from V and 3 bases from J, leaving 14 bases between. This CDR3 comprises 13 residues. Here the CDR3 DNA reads TGTGCCAGCCGATCGCTAGCTAACTACGAGCAGTACTTC. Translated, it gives CASRSLANYEQYF.

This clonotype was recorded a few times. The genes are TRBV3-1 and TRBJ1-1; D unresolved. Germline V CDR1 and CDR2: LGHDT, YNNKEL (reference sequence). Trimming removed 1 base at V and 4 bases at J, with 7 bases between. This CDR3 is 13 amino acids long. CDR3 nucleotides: TGTGCCAGCAGCCAAGTCGACCCCACTGAAGCTTTCTTT. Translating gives CASSQVDPTEAFF.

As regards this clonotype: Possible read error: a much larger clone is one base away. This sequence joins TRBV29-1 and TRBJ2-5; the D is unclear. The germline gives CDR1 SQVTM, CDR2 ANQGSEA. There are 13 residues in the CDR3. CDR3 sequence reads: CSVEGALQETRYF. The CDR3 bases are TGCAGCGTTGAAGGGGCACTCCAAGAGACCCGGTACTTC.

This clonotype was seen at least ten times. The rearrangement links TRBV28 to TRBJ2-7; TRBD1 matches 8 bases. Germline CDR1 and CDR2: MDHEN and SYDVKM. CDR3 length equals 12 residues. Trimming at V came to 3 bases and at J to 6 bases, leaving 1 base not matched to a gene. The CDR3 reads CASSFGQGEQYF. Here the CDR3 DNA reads TGTGCCAGCAGTTTTGGACAGGGCGAGCAGTACTTC.

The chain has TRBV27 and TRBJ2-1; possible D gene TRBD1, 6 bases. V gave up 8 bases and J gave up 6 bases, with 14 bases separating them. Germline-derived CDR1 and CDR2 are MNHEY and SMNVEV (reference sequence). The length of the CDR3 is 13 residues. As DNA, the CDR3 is TGTGCCAGCTCGGGACACTTTGTCAATGAGCAGTTCTTC. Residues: CASSGHFVNEQFF.

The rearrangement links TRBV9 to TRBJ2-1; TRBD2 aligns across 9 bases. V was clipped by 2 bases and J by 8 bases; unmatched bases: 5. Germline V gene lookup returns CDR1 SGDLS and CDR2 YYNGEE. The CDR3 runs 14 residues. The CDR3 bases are TGTGCCAGCAGCGTTACGGGACTAGCCCATGAGCAGTTCTTC. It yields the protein CASSVTGLAHEQFF.

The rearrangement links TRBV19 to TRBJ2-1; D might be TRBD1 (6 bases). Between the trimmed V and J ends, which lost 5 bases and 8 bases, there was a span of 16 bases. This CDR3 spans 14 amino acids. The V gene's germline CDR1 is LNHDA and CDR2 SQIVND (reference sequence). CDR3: CASSPRGRQYEQFF. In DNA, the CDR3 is TGTGCCAGTAGTCCCAGGGGAAGGCAATATGAGCAGTTCTTC.

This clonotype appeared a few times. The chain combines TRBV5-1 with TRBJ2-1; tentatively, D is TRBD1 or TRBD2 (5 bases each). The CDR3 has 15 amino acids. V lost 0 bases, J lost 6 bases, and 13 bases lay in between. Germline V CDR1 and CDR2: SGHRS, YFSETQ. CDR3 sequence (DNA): TGCGCCAGCAGCTTGGTAGGCATGGGGACCAATGAGCAGTTCTTC. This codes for CASSLVGMGTNEQFF.

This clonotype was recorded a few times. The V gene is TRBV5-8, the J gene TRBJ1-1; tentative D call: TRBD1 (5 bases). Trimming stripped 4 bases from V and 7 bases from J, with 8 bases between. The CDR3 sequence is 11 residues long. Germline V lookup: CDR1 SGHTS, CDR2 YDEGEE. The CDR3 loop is CASSPTVEAFF. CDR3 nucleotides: TGTGCCAGCAGCCCGACAGTTGAAGCTTTCTTT.

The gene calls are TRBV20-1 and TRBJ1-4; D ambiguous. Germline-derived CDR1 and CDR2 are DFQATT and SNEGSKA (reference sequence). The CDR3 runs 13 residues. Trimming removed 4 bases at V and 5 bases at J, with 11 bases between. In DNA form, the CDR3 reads TGCAGTGCTACCCAGGACGGGAATGAAAAACTGTTTTTT. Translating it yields CSATQDGNEKLFF.

CDR3 sequence reads: CASRGPGTTDTQYF. CDR3 coding DNA: TGTGCCAGCAGAGGGCCGGGGACTACAGATACGCAGTATTTT. J is TRBJ2-3 and V is TRBV7-9; tentative D call: TRBD2 (6 bases). CDR3 length equals 14 residues. Germline CDR1 and CDR2: SEHNR and FQNEAQ (reference sequence). Trimming removed 6 bases at V and 3 bases at J, with 13 bases between.